This T cell receptor (beta chain) stems from a study of cytomegalovirus exposure and HLA in healthy donors. Study outcomes and limitations: A later analysis by the authors found several of the most significant clusters apparently linked to common viral pathogens.

CDR3 length: 15 residues. Germline V gene data show CDR1 as SGDLS and CDR2 as YYNGEE. Losses at the gene ends were 3 bases for V and 4 bases for J; bases not matched to a gene: 4. Both 60 Vbeta primers and 13 Jbeta primers went into the PCR. Sequenced by immunoSEQ multiplex PCR; TCRdb stores in-frame clones only, minus some. Counted here are 130,000 to 150,000 clones, around 86% occurring once; the ten biggest clones make up less than 3.5%. Note on this clone: Its antigen is not identified.

This chain connects TRBV9 to TRBJ2-1; 10 bases agree with TRBD2. Material: PBMCs. This clonotype was sampled from a woman aged 25 to 39 in good health and CMV-seronegative. Here the CDR3 reads CASSAGTSDYNEQFF. The CDR3 bases are TGTGCCAGCAGCGCCGGGACTAGCGATTACAATGAGCAGTTCTTC.